The source of this T cell receptor (beta chain) is a study of cytomegalovirus exposure and HLA in healthy donors. The CDR3 covers 18 residues. Germline-derived CDR1 and CDR2 are ENHRY and SYGVKD. Losses at the gene ends were 2 bases for V and 5 bases for J; bases not matched to a gene: 15. The primer mix had 60 Vbeta and 13 Jbeta primers. Method: immunoSEQ multiplex PCR; TCRdb's copy keeps in-frame clones and lacks some. Found here are more than 150,000 clones, roughly 82% of them singletons; the top ten hold 1% to 1.5%. V is TRBV10-3 and J is TRBJ2-3; 8 positions match TRBD2. The sequence came from a girl aged 2-10 years in good health and CMV-seropositive. Input material: PBMCs. DNA of the CDR3: TGTGCCATCAGTGAGCCGCCCGGGACTAGGAGGTTGGAAGATACGCAGTATTTT. Its translation: CAISEPPGTRRLEDTQYF.